A selection of T cell receptor beta chains follows, all from one sample in a study of blood T cell repertoires in COVID-19. Using immunoSEQ multiplex PCR, the repertoire was profiled, and TCRdb retains in-frame clones only, with some absent. The data show over 300,000 clones, around 84% seen once. Sequences were obtained from PBMCs or T cells enriched from blood (not recorded which). Receptors originate from a woman between 18 and 30 years old who had recovered from COVID-19. Both conserved end residues are part of each CDR3. A D gene is named only where the DNA matches it firmly. A row's size may be missing; if present it is once, few, many or a size class.

D | size | J | V | length | CDR3 | DNA
. | . | TRBJ1-5 | TRBV19 | 15 | CASSIQGLPNQPQHF | TGTGCCAGTAGTATTCAGGGACTCCCCAATCAGCCCCAGCATTTT
TRBD1 | . | TRBJ1-1 | TRBV5-1 | 15 | CASSLQGESDAEAFF | TGCGCCAGCAGCTTACAGGGGGAGAGCGACGCTGAAGCTTTCTTT
. | . | TRBJ2-7 | TRBV10-3 | 11 | CAISAAYEQYF | TGTGCCATCAGTGCTGCCTACGAGCAGTACTTC
. | . | TRBJ2-1 | TRBV2 | 16 | CASSEVLASPYNEQFF | TGTGCCAGCAGTGAGGTTCTAGCGTCGCCCTACAATGAGCAGTTCTTC
. | . | TRBJ1-5 | TRBV7-2 | 16 | CASSSVGGLSNQPQHF | TGTGCCAGCAGCTCGGTGGGGGGGCTTAGCAATCAGCCCCAGCATTTT
. | . | TRBJ2-2 | TRBV5-1 | 15 | CASSLVTPATGELFF | TGCGCCAGCAGCTTGGTCACACCCGCCACCGGGGAGCTGTTTTTT
. | few | TRBJ1-1 | TRBV30 | 13 | CAWSVDRATEAFF | TGTGCCTGGAGTGTTGACAGAGCCACTGAAGCTTTCTTT
TRBD1 | few | TRBJ1-6 | TRBV5-6 | 16 | CASSLLDREGFSPLHF | TGTGCCAGCAGCTTACTGGACAGGGAAGGGTTTTCACCCCTCCACTTT
TRBD2 | . | TRBJ2-1 | TRBV11-2 | 15 | CASSWEGFSYNEQFF | TGTGCCAGCAGCTGGGAGGGGTTCTCCTACAATGAGCAGTTCTTC
. | . | TRBJ1-2 | TRBV2 | 14 | CASSEGGRYYGYTF | TGTGCCAGCAGTGAGGGGGGACGGTACTATGGCTACACCTTC
. | . | TRBJ1-1 | TRBV19 | 13 | CASITVSGTEAFF | TGTGCCAGTATAACGGTCTCGGGAACTGAAGCTTTCTTT
. | . | TRBJ2-1 | TRBV7-8 | 16 | CASSLFRGRPYNEQFF | TGTGCCAGCAGCTTATTCCGGGGGAGACCCTACAATGAGCAGTTCTTC
. | . | TRBJ1-1 | TRBV6-5 | 15 | CASSPGLRVNTEAFF | TGTGCCAGCAGTCCGGGACTGAGGGTGAACACTGAAGCTTTCTTT
. | . | TRBJ1-1 | TRBV5-1 | 13 | CASSSTMNTEAFF | TGCGCCAGCAGCTCGACTATGAACACTGAAGCTTTCTTT
TRBD1 | . | TRBJ1-1 | TRBV29-1 | 12 | CSAIGQDTEAFF | TGCAGCGCAATAGGACAGGACACTGAAGCTTTCTTT
TRBD1 | few | TRBJ1-2 | TRBV4-2 | 15 | CASSRDRGDNYGYTF | TGTGCCAGCAGCCGAGACAGGGGCGATAACTATGGCTACACCTTC
. | . | TRBJ1-2 | TRBV12-5 | 13 | CASGSPVLYGYTF | TGTGCTAGTGGTTCTCCCGTTTTGTATGGCTACACCTTC
. | . | TRBJ1-1 | TRBV29-1 | 13 | CSVERGPNTEAFF | TGCAGCGTTGAAAGAGGGCCTAACACTGAAGCTTTCTTT
TRBD2 | few | TRBJ2-2 | TRBV6-4 | 15 | CASSELAGSTGELFF | TGTGCCAGCAGTGAATTAGCGGGGAGTACCGGGGAGCTGTTTTTT
TRBD2 | . | TRBJ2-1 | TRBV6-2/TRBV6-3 | 12 | CASSPATSLNFF | TGTGCCAGCAGTCCCGCGACTAGCTTAAACTTCTTC
TRBD1 | . | TRBJ2-7 | TRBV30 | 13 | CAWSWTGSYEQYF | TGTGCCTGGAGTTGGACAGGATCCTACGAGCAGTACTTC
. | . | TRBJ1-1 | TRBV6-4 | 15 | CASSRGAGMNTEAFF | TGTGCCAGCAGTCGGGGAGCGGGCATGAACACTGAAGCTTTCTTT
. | . | TRBJ1-1 | TRBV10-3 | 13 | CAISESGDTEAFF | TGTGCCATCAGTGAATCAGGGGACACTGAAGCTTTCTTT
. | . | TRBJ2-6 | TRBV9 | 18 | CASSVGPGGASGANVLTF | TGTGCCAGCAGCGTCGGACCTGGGGGGGCTTCTGGGGCCAACGTCCTGACTTTC
TRBD2 | . | TRBJ2-1 | TRBV30 | 16 | CAWLKPGTSRYNEQFF | TGTGCCTGGTTAAAACCGGGGACTAGCCGTTACAATGAGCAGTTCTTC
. | . | TRBJ1-1 | TRBV5-5 | 14 | CASSLNPLNTEAFF | TGTGCCAGCAGCTTAAATCCATTGAACACTGAAGCTTTCTTT
. | . | TRBJ1-1 | TRBV7-3 | 13 | CASSLNYNTEAFF | TGTGCCAGCAGCTTAAACTATAACACTGAAGCTTTCTTT
. | . | TRBJ1-2 | TRBV7-9 | 15 | CASSPPAGTNYGYTF | TGTGCCAGCAGCCCCCCCGCGGGGACTAACTATGGCTACACCTTC
. | . | TRBJ1-1 | TRBV5-5 | 13 | CASSLTGNTEAFF | TGTGCCAGCAGCTTGACAGGGAATACTGAAGCTTTCTTT
. | . | TRBJ2-7 | TRBV6-1 | 13 | CASSDSAGDEQYF | TGTGCCAGCAGTGATTCCGCAGGGGACGAGCAGTACTTC
TRBD1 | . | TRBJ1-1 | TRBV19 | 18 | CATTFIRTGRKGNTEAFF | TGTGCCACCACCTTTATAAGGACAGGGAGAAAGGGAAACACTGAAGCTTTCTTT
TRBD2 | few | TRBJ2-1 | TRBV10-3 | 18 | CAISDGWTSGRGNNEQFF | TGTGCCATCAGTGATGGTTGGACTAGCGGGAGGGGAAACAATGAGCAGTTCTTC
. | . | TRBJ1-6 | TRBV19 | 14 | CASSIAGNNSPLHF | TGTGCCAGTAGTATTGCAGGGAATAATTCACCCCTCCACTTT
TRBD1 | . | TRBJ1-4 | TRBV28 | 15 | CASKQGAATNEKLFF | TGTGCCAGCAAACAGGGGGCCGCAACTAATGAAAAACTGTTTTTT
TRBD1 | . | TRBJ1-6 | TRBV6-5 | 15 | CASTPLQGASSPLHF | TGTGCCAGCACTCCCTTACAGGGGGCAAGTTCACCCCTCCACTTT
. | . | TRBJ2-7 | TRBV21-1 | 14 | CASSGQGVFYEQYF | TGTGCCAGCAGCGGACAGGGGGTGTTCTACGAGCAGTACTTC
. | . | TRBJ2-1 | TRBV7-2 | 15 | CASSFNGDSYNEQFF | TGTGCCAGCAGCTTCAACGGGGACTCCTACAATGAGCAGTTCTTC
TRBD2 | . | TRBJ2-1 | TRBV10-2 | 13 | CASSASGYNEQFF | TGCGCCAGCAGCGCTAGCGGGTACAATGAGCAGTTCTTC
. | . | TRBJ1-1 | TRBV21-1 | 17 | CASSEPGQGWMNTEAFF | TGTGCCAGCAGCGAACCGGGACAGGGGTGGATGAACACTGAAGCTTTCTTT
. | . | TRBJ2-5 | TRBV5-4 | 15 | CASSSTGNYQETQYF | TGTGCCAGCAGCTCAACCGGGAACTATCAAGAGACCCAGTACTTC
. | . | TRBJ1-4 | TRBV9 | 15 | CASSVELGGNEKLFF | TGTGCCAGCAGCGTAGAACTGGGGGGGAATGAAAAACTGTTTTTT
TRBD1 | . | TRBJ1-5 | TRBV4-1 | 15 | CASSQADRDNQPQHF | TGCGCCAGCAGCCAAGCCGACAGGGACAATCAGCCCCAGCATTTT
TRBD1 | . | TRBJ1-6 | TRBV27 | 16 | CASSFRVQGGNSPLHF | TGTGCCAGCAGTTTCCGCGTACAGGGGGGAAATTCACCCCTCCACTTT
TRBD2 | . | TRBJ2-1 | TRBV10-2 | 19 | CASSESGRTSGSSYNEQFF | TGCGCCAGCAGTGAGTCGGGCAGGACTAGCGGTAGCTCCTACAATGAGCAGTTCTTC
. | . | TRBJ2-5 | TRBV28 | 16 | CASSAQVTGRLETQYF | TGTGCCAGCAGCGCCCAGGTGACAGGGAGGTTAGAGACCCAGTACTTC
TRBD2 | . | TRBJ2-7 | TRBV3-1/TRBV3-2 | 19 | CASSPTMGLAGGPGYEQYF | TGTGCCAGCAGCCCGACCATGGGACTAGCGGGAGGGCCGGGCTACGAGCAGTACTTC